The TCR beta chain under discussion was sequenced for a study of blood T cells in healthy people across ages. This clonotype came up once. The CDR3 length is 15 residues. In germline, CDR1 is DFQATT, CDR2 SNEGSKA (reference sequence). The trim removed 0 bases at V and 8 bases at J, leaving 9 bases unmatched. Combining a sample-barcoded 5' primer with a J-beta primer mix, a second PCR ran for roughly 7 to 11 cycles. The study obtained at least 2.5 million CDR3-containing paired-end reads from every sample. TCRdb used MiXCR to reprocess the 5' RACE reads, holding one entry per CDR3 protein. The sample has some 1.7 million distinct CDR3 sequences; roughly 28% are singletons.

The specimen sequenced was blood. J is TRBJ2-1 and V is TRBV20-1, with 8 bases fitting TRBD2. The sequence came from a woman aged 25 to 39 in good health. The CDR3 DNA reads as TGCAGTGCTAGAGATCCCGGCGGGGGGCGGTATGAGCAGTTCTTC. Translation: CSARDPGGGRYEQFF.